Below are 4 T cell receptor beta chains sequenced from a single sample in a study of CXCR3-negative and CXCR3-positive naive CD8 T cells. Study-wide findings and caveats: When CXCR3-positive naive cells were set against CXCR3-negative naive cells, the former had more hydrophobic TRB CDR3s.

The authors made the TRB cDNA libraries by 5' RACE using UMI labels. For each CDR3 protein, TCRdb gives one entry from its re-call of the 5' RACE reads, without DNA. The sample includes 150,000 to 170,000 distinct CDR3 sequences. No antigen has been assigned to these receptors. The sequencing sample was made of naive CXCR3+ CD8+ T cells from blood. Subset here: CD45RO-CCR7+CD27+CD95- naive CD8+ T cells expressing CXCR3 (TNR3+). Receptors originate from a human donor in good health. Some clones in this sample may be carry-over from other donors' samples.

The chain recombines TRBV10-3 with TRBJ2-1. In germline, CDR1 is ENHRY, CDR2 SYGVKD. The CDR3 length is 13 residues. CDR3 region: CAISDNLPNEQFF.

The chain employs TRBV7-2 and TRBJ1-1. The CDR3 consists of 15 residues. Per germline, CDR1 SGHTA and CDR2 FQGNSA. CDR3 amino acids: CASSLLTGGYTEAFF.

The CDR3 is CATSDSPNYGYTF. The V and J genes are TRBV24-1 and TRBJ1-2. The germline V gene encodes CDR1 KGHDR and CDR2 SFDVKD. The CDR3 spans 13 residues.

This sequence joins TRBV6-5 and TRBJ1-2. The CDR3 is made up of 16 amino acids. CDR1 and CDR2 (germline): MNHEY, SVGAGI. CDR3 sequence: CASSLSGSSTNYGYTF.